One T cell receptor beta chain is described in this entry. The junction had 6 bases not matched to a gene; V was cut back by 0 bases and J by 7 bases. Germline lookup yields CDR1 SGDLS and CDR2 YYNGEE. The CDR3 is 15 amino acids. These data are taken from a study of shared T cell receptors in the human thymus. The assay was immunoSEQ multiplex PCR, and TCRdb's table has in-frame clones only and misses some. This table holds over 450,000 clones, 75% to 80% found once. The same sample was also used in a study of human thymus T cells. As that study records: Among the donors, all were healthy Finnish infants having corrective surgery for congenital heart defects. Related studies found that unrelated individuals share highly overlapping thymic repertoires.

The chain combines TRBV9 with TRBJ2-7, with 11 bases identical to TRBD2. The receptor was derived from a boy in the first two years of life with a congenital heart defect. The specimen was thymocytes. The CDR3 DNA reads as TGTGCCAGCAGCGTAGGGTCTAGCGGGAGGAGGGAGCAGTACTTC. Translating it yields CASSVGSSGRREQYF.